The clone carrying this T cell receptor beta chain came up a few times. Its antigen is not known. An end of the junction does not agree with germline; a read error may underlie this. The authors ran a second PCR of about 7 to 11 cycles using a sample-barcoded 5' primer and a J-beta primer mix. TCRdb used MiXCR to reprocess the 5' RACE reads, holding one entry per CDR3 protein. Here the sample spans around 1,800,000 distinct CDR3 sequences, roughly two fifths being singletons. Peripheral blood samples of roughly 10 milliliters were drawn from each donor. No fewer than 6.5 million PBMCs went into each sample. This entry is derived from a study of blood T cells in healthy people across ages. Whole-study findings and limits: Because donor CMV status was unknown, expanded clonotype changes were possibly confounded. There were more naive CD4+ cells and higher diversity in long-lived donors than in aged donors.

There are 15 residues in the CDR3. Germline V CDR1 and CDR2: KGHDR, SFDVKD. This clonotype originated in a human donor in good health. Specimen: blood. The genes are TRBV24-1 and TRBJ1-1; 8 bases map to TRBD1. CDR3 region: CATSDSTGGDTEAFF. CDR3 DNA sequence: TGCGCCACCAGTGACTCCACAGGGGGGGACACTGAAGCTTTCTTT.